The 4 T cell receptor beta chains below were found in one sample sequenced in a study of blood T cell repertoires in COVID-19. Clones were sequenced by immunoSEQ multiplex PCR, and TCRdb holds only the in-frame ones, with some missing. The data show 390,000 or so clones, 80% to 85% seen once. Source material: PBMCs or T cells enriched from blood (not recorded which). Receptor source: a woman aged 45-59 years who had recovered from COVID-19.

The V and J genes are TRBV19 and TRBJ2-1; maybe TRBD2 (5 bases). The CDR3 runs 13 residues. V was pared by 5 bases and J by 5 bases, with 10 bases between. Germline V CDR1 and CDR2: LNHDA, SQIVND (reference sequence). CDR3 DNA: TGTGCCAGTAGTCTTCGAGCGGACAATGAGCAGTTCTTC. It yields the protein CASSLRADNEQFF.

The J gene is TRBJ1-1, the V gene TRBV25-1; TRBD1 matches 7 bases. Germline trimming cut 1 base from V and 1 base from J; bases unmatched to any gene: 6. The V gene's germline CDR1 is MGHDK and CDR2 SYGVNS. This CDR3 has 16 residues. The CDR3 DNA sequence: TGTGCCAGCAGTGAATCAGGGGGTTCATCGAACACTGAAGCTTTCTTT. Residues: CASSESGGSSNTEAFF.

The chain recombines TRBV5-1 with TRBJ2-7, with D perhaps TRBD2 (5 bases). The V and J ends lost 2 bases and 7 bases respectively, with 16 bases between them. Germline lookup yields CDR1 SGHRS and CDR2 YFSETQ. The CDR3 has 14 amino acids. CDR3 amino acids: CASSFQDPRGEQYF. For the CDR3, the DNA is TGCGCCAGCAGCTTTCAGGACCCTCGGGGAGAGCAGTACTTC.

The chain carries TRBV10-3 and TRBJ1-2; 9 bases are a match to TRBD1. V shed 10 bases and J 3 bases; nucleotides not matched to a gene: 12. The CDR3 is 15 amino acids. Per the germline V gene, CDR1 is ENHRY and CDR2 is SYGVKD. This CDR3 reads CATHRGPPWDYGYTF. Here the CDR3 DNA reads TGTGCCACCCACAGGGGGCCCCCGTGGGACTATGGCTACACCTTC.